What follows is one TCR beta chain and its context. The CDR3 runs to 16 residues. Per the germline V gene, CDR1 is SGHRS and CDR2 is YFSETQ. Trimming removed 2 bases from V and 0 bases from J; junction bases left unmatched: 8. Per the study methods: The assay estimated nucleated cells by amplifying reference gene primers. TCRdb's table, derived via immunoSEQ multiplex PCR, lists solely in-frame clones and lacks some. V, J and clone size were drawn from that table, and D and trimming were deduced from the DNA. The repertoire holds about 250,000 clones, more than 65% seen once, with about 4% in the top ten. The sample originates from a study of blood T cell repertoires in COVID-19. Study summary: Spain, Italy and the United States supplied samples that represented acute and convalescent COVID-19.

The J gene is TRBJ2-7, the V gene TRBV5-1; TRBD1 matches 7 bases. This receptor was taken from a woman between 35 and 50 years old with active or convalescent COVID-19. Material for sequencing was peripheral blood. The CDR3, as DNA: TGCGCCAGCAGCTTATCGGGACAGAGGATCTCCTACGAGCAGTACTTC. This encodes CASSLSGQRISYEQYF.